These 30 T cell receptor beta chains were sequenced from one sample in a study of blood T cell repertoires in COVID-19. Using immunoSEQ multiplex PCR, the repertoire was profiled, and TCRdb retains in-frame clones only, with some absent. The sample includes some 160,000 clones, about four fifths of them seen just once. The sample was peripheral blood. The receptor set was obtained from a man in his 70s with active or convalescent COVID-19.

J is TRBJ2-2 and V is TRBV11-2; D possibly corresponds to TRBD1 (5 bases). Germline V gene lookup returns CDR1 SGHAT and CDR2 FQNNGV. V was clipped by 6 bases and J by 3 bases, with 11 bases between them. This CDR3 has 14 residues. Here the CDR3 DNA reads TGTGCCAGCAGACCCCAGGGATACACCGGGGAGCTGTTTTTT. Its protein product is CASRPQGYTGELFF.

CDR3 sequence reads: CASSHGRLAGPQETQYF. The CDR3 bases are TGTGCCAGCAGCCATGGTCGACTAGCGGGGCCCCAAGAGACCCAGTACTTC. The chain combines TRBV3-1 (or the pseudogene TRBV3-2) with TRBJ2-5; 11 positions match TRBD2. This CDR3 has 17 residues. The junction had 7 bases not matched to a gene; V was cut back by 3 bases and J by 1 base. Germline V gene sequence: CDR1 LGHDT, CDR2 YNNKEL (reference sequence).

V gene TRBV28 combines with J gene TRBJ2-3; 13 nucleotides agree with TRBD2. The germline CDR1 and CDR2 sequences are MDHEN and SYDVKM. The CDR3 runs to 16 residues. J lost 3 bases, V lost 4 bases, and 4 bases had no gene match. CDR3 loop: CASSSGLAGLTDTQYF. The CDR3, as DNA: TGTGCCAGCAGTTCGGGACTAGCGGGACTGACAGATACGCAGTATTTT. Full variable domain (missing parts from reference TRBV28 and TRBJ2-3): DVKVTQSSRYLVKRTGEKVFLECVQDMDHENMFWYRQDPGLGLRLIYFSYDVKMKEKGDIPEGYSVSREKKERFSLILESASTNQTSMYLCASSSGLAGLTDTQYFGPGTRLTVL.

This chain joins TRBV2 and TRBJ1-2; TRBD1 aligns across 7 bases. J was trimmed by 4 bases and V by 6 bases; bases with no gene match: 11. The germline V gene encodes CDR1 SNHLY and CDR2 FYNNEI. The CDR3 length is 15 residues. The CDR3 sequence: CASRDDRAWGYGYTF. DNA of the CDR3: TGTGCCAGCAGAGACGACAGGGCGTGGGGCTATGGCTACACCTTC.

This chain uses TRBV5-6 with TRBJ2-1, with D possibly matching TRBD1 (5 bases). The germline V gene encodes CDR1 SGHDT and CDR2 YYEEEE. The CDR3 has 15 amino acids. Trimming stripped 1 base from V and 2 bases from J, with 10 bases between. The CDR3 nucleotides read TGTGCCAGCAGCTTGAATCCGGACACCTACAATGAGCAGTTCTTC. Protein: CASSLNPDTYNEQFF.

The gene calls are TRBV6-5 and TRBJ2-1; D is undetermined. Looked up from germline, CDR1 is MNHEY and CDR2 is SVGAGI. This CDR3 comprises 14 residues. The V end lost 4 bases, the J end lost 0 bases, and 7 bases lay between the germline ends. Here the CDR3 DNA reads TGTGCCAGCAGTTCCACACCCTCCTACAATGAGCAGTTCTTC. Translated, it gives CASSSTPSYNEQFF.

The chain employs TRBV13 and TRBJ2-7, with 8 bases aligning to TRBD2. The CDR3 runs 17 residues. Germline V CDR1 and CDR2: PRHDT, FYEKMQ (reference sequence). V gave up 5 bases and J gave up 1 base; unmatched junction bases: 13. CDR3: CASSERASGRGSYEQYF. The CDR3 DNA reads as TGTGCCAGCAGCGAGAGGGCTAGCGGGCGGGGATCCTACGAGCAGTACTTC.

The J gene is TRBJ1-5, the V gene TRBV15, with a possible D match to TRBD1 (6 bases). The CDR3 sequence is 15 residues long. CDR1 and CDR2 (germline): LNHNV, YYDKDF (reference sequence). V lost 4 bases and J 4 bases, leaving 14 bases between the germline ends. The CDR3 loop reads CATSIGGARNQPQHF. CDR3 nucleotides: TGTGCCACCAGCATCGGGGGGGCTCGTAATCAGCCCCAGCATTTT. Full variable domain (rest looked up from reference TRBV15 and TRBJ1-5): DAMVIQNPRYQVTQFGKPVTLSCSQTLNHNVMYWYQQKSSQAPKLLFHYYDKDFNNEADTPDNFQSRRPNTSFCFLDIRSPGLGDTAMYLCATSIGGARNQPQHFGDGTRLSIL.

The gene calls are TRBV10-3 and TRBJ2-5, with 10 bases matching TRBD2. V gave up 5 bases and J gave up 7 bases; unmatched junction bases: 16. Germline CDR1 and CDR2: ENHRY and SYGVKD. This CDR3 comprises 17 residues. DNA of the CDR3: TGTGCCATCAGTTCCCTCACTAGCGGGGTACTTATTGGGACCCAGTACTTC. Amino acids: CAISSLTSGVLIGTQYF.

The V gene is TRBV5-6, the J gene TRBJ1-4; unclear D gene. Trimming stripped 6 bases from V and 5 bases from J, with 17 bases between. Germline lookup yields CDR1 SGHDT and CDR2 YYEEEE. The CDR3 extends over 15 amino acids. The CDR3 sequence: CASTLSGGPNEKLFF. The CDR3 nucleotides are TGTGCCAGCACCCTCTCGGGAGGGCCAAATGAAAAACTGTTTTTT.

The chain combines TRBV19 with TRBJ1-1; TRBD1 matches 7 bases. J gave up 1 base and V 11 bases, and 7 bases lay outside the gene matches. Germline assignment: CDR1 LNHDA and CDR2 SQIVND (reference sequence). The length of the CDR3 is 13 residues. Here the CDR3 reads CAASWDRNTEAFF. CDR3 nucleotides: TGTGCCGCTAGCTGGGACAGGAACACTGAAGCTTTCTTT.

The V and J genes are TRBV14 and TRBJ2-7, with D hard to call. Looked up from germline, CDR1 is SGHDN and CDR2 is FVKESK. This CDR3 comprises 14 residues. Trimming cost V 3 bases and J 3 bases, with 12 bases left between them. CDR3 nucleotide sequence: TGTGCCAGCAGCCAGGGCTTGGGCTACTACGAGCAGTACTTC. Amino acid sequence: CASSQGLGYYEQYF.

This chain connects TRBV19 to TRBJ2-7; 9 nucleotides match TRBD1. Unmatched junction bases numbered 6, after V lost 4 bases and J lost 2 bases. The CDR3 length is 15 residues. Per the germline V gene, CDR1 is LNHDA and CDR2 is SQIVND (reference sequence). The CDR3 loop reads CASSTRTGDTYEQYF. DNA for the CDR3: TGTGCCAGTAGTACGCGGACAGGGGACACCTACGAGCAGTACTTC.

The V call is TRBV7-9, the J call TRBJ1-2; 8 bases agree with TRBD1. Germline CDR1 reads SEHNR; CDR2 reads FQNEAQ (reference sequence). The CDR3 spans 15 residues. J was trimmed by 7 bases and V by 1 base; bases with no gene match: 8. Here the CDR3 reads CASSLEVGQGSGYTF. In DNA form, the CDR3 reads TGTGCCAGCAGCTTAGAGGTCGGACAGGGCAGTGGCTACACCTTC.

V is TRBV24-1 and J is TRBJ2-2, with a tentative D call TRBD1 (5 bases). The CDR3 has 13 amino acids. Trimming removed 7 bases from V and 9 bases from J, with 14 bases in between. From germline, CDR1 is KGHDR and CDR2 SFDVKD. The CDR3 nucleotides read TGTGCCACCAGCACTACAGGCAGGCGGGAGCTGTTTTTT. Translation gives CATSTTGRRELFF.

The chain is built from TRBV18 and TRBJ1-4, with a weak D call TRBD1 (6 bases). Germline-derived CDR1 and CDR2 are KGHSH and LQKENI. Trimming took off 8 bases at V and 8 bases at J, with 15 bases between the two ends. CDR3 length equals 13 residues. Here the CDR3 DNA reads TGTGCCAGCGGGGGGGGCATTTCCGAAAAACTGTTTTTT. Its translation: CASGGGISEKLFF.

A single count supports this clone. V is TRBV5-1 and J is TRBJ2-2; the D is unclear. Trimming shortened V by 7 bases and J by 5 bases, and 9 bases separated the two germline ends. CDR1 is SGHRS and CDR2 is YFSETQ in the germline V gene. The CDR3 has 12 amino acids. DNA for the CDR3: TGCGCCAGCGCCTCGACTACCGGGGAGCTGTTTTTT. Protein sequence: CASASTTGELFF.

This clone has a handful of counts. The chain employs TRBV9 and TRBJ2-7; D perhaps matches TRBD1 (6 bases). The CDR3 sequence is 14 residues long. Between the trimmed V and J ends, which lost 2 bases and 0 bases, there was a span of 9 bases. Germline V gives CDR1 SGDLS, CDR2 YYNGEE. In DNA form, the CDR3 reads TGTGCCAGCAGCGTTGCGGACAGCTCCTACGAGCAGTACTTC. Translating it yields CASSVADSSYEQYF. Supplemented by reference TRBV9 and TRBJ2-7, the full variable domain reads DSGVTQTPKHLITATGQRVTLRCSPRSGDLSVYWYQQSLDQGLQFLIQYYNGEERAKGNILERFSAQQFPDLHSELNLSSLELGDSALYFCASSVADSSYEQYFGPGTRLTVT.

The CDR3 nucleotides are TGCGCCAGCAGTGGCGTCACTGAAGCTTTCTTT. Residues: CASSGVTEAFF. J is TRBJ1-1 and V is TRBV10-2; D uncertain. V was pared by 4 bases and J by 4 bases, with 4 bases between. Germline lookup yields CDR1 WSHSY and CDR2 SAAADI. The CDR3 sequence is 11 residues long.

As for this clone: The junction shows a germline mismatch at one end, possibly a read error. The chain couples TRBV7-7 to TRBJ2-5; 7 bases align to TRBD2. Germline V CDR1 and CDR2: SSHAT, FNYEAQ (reference sequence). The CDR3 sequence is 15 residues long. The CDR3, as DNA: TGTGCTAGCAGCTTAGGTTCTAGCGGAGAAGAGACCCAGTACTTC. As protein: CASSLGSSGEETQYF.

The chain links TRBV7-2 to TRBJ2-3; TRBD1 matches 11 bases. Germline trimming cut 5 bases from V and 4 bases from J; bases unmatched to any gene: 2. The CDR3 is made up of 14 amino acids. CDR1 is SGHTA, CDR2 FQGNSA, per germline. Written as DNA, the CDR3 is TGTGCCAGCAGCCCGGGACAGGGGGCAGATACGCAGTATTTT. Protein product: CASSPGQGADTQYF.

This chain connects TRBV15 to TRBJ2-7; D is possibly TRBD1 (6 bases). The CDR3 has 15 amino acids. Trimming shortened V by 4 bases and J by 1 base, and 14 bases separated the two germline ends. The germline V gene encodes CDR1 LNHNV and CDR2 YYDKDF (reference sequence). CDR3 sequence reads: CATSTFMDSSYEQYF. The DNA of the CDR3 is TGTGCCACCAGCACTTTTATGGACAGTTCCTACGAGCAGTACTTC.

The rearrangement uses TRBV18 and TRBJ2-5; 9 bases are a match to TRBD2. V trimming: 4 bases; J trimming: 4 bases; junction bases outside the gene matches: 4. Germline V lookup: CDR1 KGHSH, CDR2 LQKENI. CDR3 size: 14 residues. The CDR3: CASSRGLAGETQYF. The CDR3 nucleotides are TGTGCCAGCTCACGGGGACTAGCTGGAGAGACCCAGTACTTC.

This clone was picked up a small number of times. The chain links TRBV10-1 to TRBJ2-1; D may be TRBD1 (5 bases). Germline CDR1 reads WNHNN; CDR2 reads SYGVQD (reference sequence). The CDR3 has 14 amino acids. The ends were cut back, 3 bases at V and 0 bases at J, with 6 bases in the middle. The CDR3 region has the DNA TGCGCCAGCAGTGAAGGGGCCTCCTACAATGAGCAGTTCTTC. Its protein product is CASSEGASYNEQFF.

This chain uses TRBV19 with TRBJ1-5; unclear D gene. There are 13 residues in the CDR3. CDR1 and CDR2 (germline): LNHDA, SQIVND (reference sequence). The germline V and J ends were trimmed by 0 bases and 7 bases, with 7 bases remaining between them. The CDR3 coding sequence is TGTGCCAGTAGTATAGAGGGCCGACAGCCCCAGCATTTT. Its translation: CASSIEGRQPQHF. Full variable domain (remainder filled in from reference TRBV19 and TRBJ1-5): DGGITQSPKYLFRKEGQNVTLSCEQNLNHDAMYWYRQDPGQGLRLIYYSQIVNDFQKGDIAEGYSVSREKKESFPLTVTSAQKNPTAFYLCASSIEGRQPQHFGDGTRLSIL.

This chain links TRBV19 with TRBJ1-1; D perhaps matches TRBD1 (5 bases). Germline values: CDR1 LNHDA, CDR2 SQIVND (reference sequence). V lost 2 bases and J 8 bases, leaving 12 bases between the germline ends. The length of the CDR3 is 13 residues. CDR3 amino acids: CASSIRQREEAFF. The CDR3 nucleotides read TGTGCCAGTAGTATACGACAGCGAGAAGAAGCTTTCTTT.

The rearrangement links TRBV5-4 to TRBJ2-7, with D perhaps TRBD1 (6 bases). V was clipped by 4 bases and J by 7 bases, with 12 bases between them. Germline-derived CDR1 and CDR2 are SGHNT and YYREEE (reference sequence). This CDR3 spans 12 amino acids. The CDR3: CASSPTGREQYF. The CDR3 nucleotides read TGTGCCAGCAGCCCAACAGGGCGAGAGCAGTACTTC.

V gene TRBV10-3 combines with J gene TRBJ2-7, with 8 bases lining up with TRBD1. V was pared by 4 bases and J by 6 bases, with 11 bases of the junction left unmatched. Germline CDR1 is ENHRY and CDR2 is SYGVKD. The CDR3 length is 15 residues. The CDR3 sequence: CAISAQRGQVAEQYF. In nucleotides, the CDR3 is TGTGCCATCAGTGCTCAGAGGGGACAGGTGGCCGAGCAGTACTTC.

This clone turned up a few times. The rearrangement joins TRBV6-1 to TRBJ1-2, with TRBD1 matching over 7 bases. V dropped 0 bases and J dropped 4; count of bases not matched to a gene: 8. Germline CDR1 MNHNS, CDR2 SASEGT. The CDR3 covers 16 residues. The CDR3 region has the DNA TGTGCCAGCAGTGAAGCCCCGGGACAGCTTCTCTATGGCTACACCTTC. It specifies CASSEAPGQLLYGYTF.

The rearrangement uses TRBV6-5 and TRBJ2-5, with 9 bases that match TRBD1. Looked up from germline, CDR1 is MNHEY and CDR2 is SVGAGI. The V segment lost 6 bases and the J segment 6 bases; nucleotides outside the gene matches: 8. There are 14 residues in the CDR3. The CDR3 DNA follows: TGTGCCAGCAGGTTTAACAGGGGGCTCAAGACCCAGTACTTC. This codes for CASRFNRGLKTQYF.